What follows describes a single T cell receptor (beta chain). This specimen belongs to a study of blood T cell repertoires in COVID-19. Study summary: The samples span acute and convalescent COVID-19 from the United States, Italy and Spain.

The repertoire was sequenced with immunoSEQ multiplex PCR; TCRdb's copy has only in-frame clones and lacks some. The sample holds 100,000 to 150,000 clones; 88% are singletons and the top ten take about a tenth. The germline CDR1 and CDR2 sequences are KGHSH and LQKENI. The CDR3 is made up of 15 amino acids. The V and J ends lost 1 base and 4 bases respectively, with 13 bases between them. The clonotype comes from a man in his forties or fifties with acute or convalescent COVID-19. This chain joins TRBV18 and TRBJ1-1; the D gene is possibly TRBD1 (5 bases). The sequenced sample consisted of peripheral blood. As DNA, the CDR3 is TGTGCCAGCTCACCACGGGGGGGGTACGGCACTGAAGCTTTCTTT. This translates into CASSPRGGYGTEAFF. Together with reference TRBV18 and TRBJ1-1, the CDR3 gives the full variable domain: NAGVMQNPRHLVRRRGQEARLRCSPMKGHSHVYWYRQLPEEGLKFMVYLQKENIIDESGMPKERFSAEFPKEGPSILRIQQVVRGDSAAYFCASSPRGGYGTEAFFGQGTRLTVV.